This passage covers 14 T cell receptor beta chains from one sample sequenced in a study of regulatory T cells in long-lasting Graves disease. The time point is: persistent/refractory GD, antithyroid drugs over 5 years with positive TRAb. PBMC-extracted RNA yielded the TCR library. CDR3 regions were amplified by Arm-PCR using iRepertoire HTBI primers to build TCR beta libraries. TCRdb recomputed calls from the multiplex PCR reads with MiXCR, one row per CDR3 protein. The data hold 400,000 to 500,000 distinct CDR3 sequences, with around 23% observed a single time. This specimen consisted of peripheral blood mononuclear cells (PBMCs), obtained when the disease was refractory, from a patient treated with antithyroid drugs. The receptors come from a female donor with Graves disease.

This clonotype was observed many times. CDR3 DNA sequence: TGTGCCAGCAGTTTAAACCGGGGGGCGAGCTACGAGCAGTACTTC. Translated: CASSLNRGASYEQYF. The chain is built from TRBV28 and TRBJ2-7; D may be TRBD2 (7 bases). This CDR3 has 15 amino acids. V was pared by 2 bases and J by 3 bases, with 14 bases between. The V gene's germline CDR1 is MDHEN and CDR2 SYDVKM.

J is TRBJ2-3 and V is TRBV7-2, with 9 bases that match TRBD1. There are 13 residues in the CDR3. J was trimmed by 5 bases and V by 5 bases; bases with no gene match: 2. Per the germline V gene, CDR1 is SGHTA and CDR2 is FQGNSA. Here the CDR3 reads CASSADRGDTQYF. The DNA for the CDR3 is TGTGCCAGCAGCGCGGACAGGGGAGATACGCAGTATTTT.

The genes are TRBV7-2 and TRBJ1-6; perhaps TRBD1 as D (6 bases). V was pared by 1 base and J by 3 bases, with 13 bases between. The CDR3 consists of 17 residues. CDR1 is SGHTA, CDR2 FQGNSA, per germline. In DNA form, the CDR3 reads TGTGCCAGCAGCTTAGTGGGCCGGGACATCTATAATTCACCCCTCCACTTT. This codes for CASSLVGRDIYNSPLHF.

The table lists this clonotype with many counts. V is TRBV7-3 and J is TRBJ2-5; the D gene is possibly TRBD2 (6 bases). The CDR3 length is 14 residues. The germline V and J ends were trimmed by 5 bases and 5 bases, with 15 bases remaining between them. Germline V gene lookup returns CDR1 SGHTA and CDR2 FQGTGA. CDR3 nucleotides: TGTGCCAGCAGCCCCGAATCTAGCGTGGAGACCCAGTACTTC. This encodes CASSPESSVETQYF.

Only a few counts were recorded for this clonotype. This sequence joins TRBV24-1 and TRBJ1-4, with D maybe TRBD1 (6 bases). This CDR3 is 15 amino acids long. Trimming cost V 5 bases and J 2 bases, with 11 bases left between them. Germline CDR1 is KGHDR and CDR2 is SFDVKD. The CDR3 sequence: CATSAGGRTNEKLFF. The CDR3 nucleotides read TGTGCCACCAGTGCTGGGGGCAGGACTAATGAAAAACTGTTTTTT.

This clonotype has only a few counts. The rearrangement uses TRBV30 and TRBJ1-5; perhaps TRBD1 as D (6 bases). V was clipped by 3 bases and J by 7 bases, with 19 bases between them. CDR1 and CDR2 (germline): GTSNPN, SVGIG (reference sequence). CDR3 size: 15 residues. The CDR3 DNA reads TGTGCCTGGAGCCCATCGGGGGGCGCGAGACAGCCCCAGCATTTT. Translated, it gives CAWSPSGGARQPQHF.

This clonotype has more than one count but fewer than ten. The rearrangement links TRBV29-1 to TRBJ1-1; no reliable D call. The CDR3 runs 11 residues. Germline V gene sequence: CDR1 SQVTM, CDR2 ANQGSEA. V was shortened by 5 bases and J by 1 base, with 5 bases between the two germline ends. The CDR3 DNA is TGCAGCGTTCAATGGAACACTGAAGCTTTCTTT. It encodes CSVQWNTEAFF. The variable domain in full, with the rest retrieved from reference TRBV29-1 and TRBJ1-1, is SAVISQKPSRDICQRGTSLTIQCQVDSQVTMMFWYRQQPGQSLTLIATANQGSEATYESGFVIDKFPISRPNLTFSTLTVSNMSPEDSSIYLCSVQWNTEAFFGQGTRLTVV.

This clonotype was found many times. The rearrangement joins TRBV20-1 to TRBJ1-5; possible D gene TRBD1, 5 bases. Germline CDR1 is DFQATT and CDR2 is SNEGSKA (reference sequence). The length of the CDR3 is 16 residues. V gave up 0 bases and J gave up 4 bases, with 16 bases separating them. The CDR3 bases are TGCAGTGCTAGAGATCTCTCCGGCGGGGGGAATCAGCCCCAGCATTTT. It yields the protein CSARDLSGGGNQPQHF.

The chain has TRBV4-1 and TRBJ2-5; TRBD2 matches 9 bases. Per germline, CDR1 MGHRA and CDR2 YSYEKL. J was trimmed by 5 bases and V by 1 base; bases with no gene match: 5. This CDR3 is built from 15 residues. CDR3 region: CASSQAAGGLETQYF. DNA for the CDR3: TGCGCCAGCAGCCAAGCGGCGGGAGGGCTGGAGACCCAGTACTTC.

The rearrangement joins TRBV20-1 to TRBJ2-7, with D perhaps TRBD2 (6 bases). Germline V gene data show CDR1 as DFQATT and CDR2 as SNEGSKA (reference sequence). Trimming removed 3 bases at V and 2 bases at J, with 20 bases between. The CDR3 runs to 16 residues. Written as DNA, the CDR3 is TGCAGTGCTAGGGCCCCAGTCGTAGCGGACCCCTACGAGCAGTACTTC. Translated: CSARAPVVADPYEQYF.

Only a few counts were recorded for this clonotype. The chain links TRBV29-1 to TRBJ1-2; D is uncertain. V lost 6 bases and J lost 7, with 9 bases in between. The CDR3 runs 10 residues. The germline CDR1 and CDR2 sequences are SQVTM and ANQGSEA. CDR3 in DNA: TGCAGCGTGCCGGTATGTGGCTACACCTTC. Protein sequence: CSVPVCGYTF. Variable domain in full (rest from reference TRBV29-1 and TRBJ1-2): SAVISQKPSRDICQRGTSLTIQCQVDSQVTMMFWYRQQPGQSLTLIATANQGSEATYESGFVIDKFPISRPNLTFSTLTVSNMSPEDSSIYLCSVPVCGYTFGSGTRLTVV.

The J gene is TRBJ1-4, the V gene TRBV25-1, with 9 bases that match TRBD1. Germline CDR1 is MGHDK and CDR2 is SYGVNS. CDR3 length equals 15 residues. V lost 6 bases to trimming and J lost 0 bases; unmatched junction nucleotides: 2. The CDR3 loop reads CASRDRGSTNEKLFF. The DNA of the CDR3 is TGTGCCAGCAGGGACAGGGGCTCAACTAATGAAAAACTGTTTTTT.

There are many counts of this clonotype. This chain links TRBV15 with TRBJ1-5, with D hard to call. The length of the CDR3 is 12 residues. The germline V gene encodes CDR1 LNHNV and CDR2 YYDKDF (reference sequence). V shed 2 bases and J shed 6 bases, with 5 bases lying between them. The CDR3 here is CATSRSGQPQHF. CDR3 bases: TGTGCCACCAGCAGATCGGGTCAGCCCCAGCATTTT.

This clonotype was counted many times. V and J are TRBV6-1 and TRBJ1-4; D is undetermined. V lost 4 bases and J lost 2, with 20 bases in between. Per germline, CDR1 MNHNS and CDR2 SASEGT. The CDR3 totals 18 residues. DNA of the CDR3: TGTGCCAGCAGTGGGAACAATCTCCAATTGATGACTAATGAAAAACTGTTTTTT. Residues: CASSGNNLQLMTNEKLFF.